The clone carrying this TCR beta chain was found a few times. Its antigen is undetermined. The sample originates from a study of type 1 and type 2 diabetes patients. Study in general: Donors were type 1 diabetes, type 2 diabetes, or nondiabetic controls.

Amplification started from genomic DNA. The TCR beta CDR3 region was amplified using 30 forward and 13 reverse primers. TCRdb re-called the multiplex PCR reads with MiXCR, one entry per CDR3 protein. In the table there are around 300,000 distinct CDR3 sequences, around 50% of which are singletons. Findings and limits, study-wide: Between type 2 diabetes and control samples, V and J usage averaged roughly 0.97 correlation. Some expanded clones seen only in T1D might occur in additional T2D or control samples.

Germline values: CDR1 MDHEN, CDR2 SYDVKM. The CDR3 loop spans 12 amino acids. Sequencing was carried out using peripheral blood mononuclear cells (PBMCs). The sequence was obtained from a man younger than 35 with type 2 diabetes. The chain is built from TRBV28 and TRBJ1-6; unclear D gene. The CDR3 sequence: CATHKLNSPLHF. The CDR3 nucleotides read TGTGCGACTCACAAGTTGAATTCACCCCTCCACTTT.